What follows are 2 T cell receptor beta chains derived from one specimen sequenced in a study of control samples from healthy donors and cancer patients. Clones were sequenced by immunoSEQ multiplex PCR, and TCRdb holds only the in-frame ones, with some missing. Among roughly 95,000 clones listed, roughly 90% were seen once. The material sequenced was blood. All receptors derive from a human donor in good health. The donor label of this sample is uncertain.

The V and J genes are TRBV23-1 and TRBJ2-1, with 11 bases matching TRBD2. TRBV23-1 is an ORF for which the function is uncertain. The length of the CDR3 is 19 residues. Trimming at V came to 0 bases and at J to 8 bases, leaving 15 bases not matched to a gene. The DNA of the CDR3 is TGCGCCAGCAGTCAATCGATTGAAGTTAGCGGGGGGGCGATACATGAGCAGTTCTTC. Protein product: CASSQSIEVSGGAIHEQFF.

This chain uses TRBV5-6 with TRBJ2-2; 12 bases are shared with TRBD2. The J segment lost 1 base and the V segment lost 0 bases, leaving 4 bases of the junction unmatched. Germline-derived CDR1 and CDR2 are SGHDT and YYEEEE. The CDR3 has 18 amino acids. CDR3 DNA sequence: TGTGCCAGCAGCTTGGAACTAGCGGGGGGCCGGAACACCGGGGAGCTGTTTTTT. It is translated as CASSLELAGGRNTGELFF.